One sample yielded the 19 T cell receptor beta chains listed below, sequenced in a study of T-cell reconstitution after alpha-beta-depleted transplantation in children. Preparing the TCRbeta library involved the use of unique molecular identifiers. TCRdb fed the PCR reads into MiXCR, producing one record per CDR3 protein. The sample contains hundreds of thousands of distinct CDR3 sequences, roughly 9% of which appear only once. Source: PBMCs from the stem cell graft donor, taken from the stem cell graft. These receptors were collected from a human donor who donated a stem cell graft to a child with acute lymphoblastic leukemia.

This sequence joins TRBV7-6 and TRBJ2-2; D is unclear. This CDR3 is built from 14 residues. V was cut by 4 bases and J by 4 bases, with 10 bases left in between. CDR1 is SGHVS and CDR2 is FNYEAQ in the germline V gene. The CDR3 bases are TGTGCCAGCAGCTCAGAGGACGGCACCGGGGAGCTGTTTTTT. Amino acids: CASSSEDGTGELFF.

This clonotype was picked up many times. The CDR3 nucleotides read TGCAGCGTTGGGACAGGGTTAAGCTCTGGAAACACCATATATTTT. It is translated as CSVGTGLSSGNTIYF. This chain joins TRBV29-1 and TRBJ1-3, with 8 bases lining up with TRBD1. Per germline, CDR1 SQVTM and CDR2 ANQGSEA. The junction had 5 bases not matched to a gene; V was cut back by 4 bases and J by 0 bases. The CDR3 spans 15 residues.

The V call is TRBV4-3, the J call TRBJ2-7; D may be TRBD1 (6 bases). The germline CDR1 and CDR2 sequences are LGHNA and YSLEER. This CDR3 contains 13 residues. Trimming stripped 4 bases from V and 6 bases from J, with 13 bases between. CDR3 amino acids: CASSPEGVSEQYF. Here the CDR3 DNA reads TGCGCCAGCAGCCCTGAGGGGGTCAGCGAGCAGTACTTC.

This clonotype was seen repeatedly, ten times or more. The DNA of the CDR3 is TGTGCCATCAGTGCGGCCCCATCTAACATTCAGTACTTC. It codes for CAISAAPSNIQYF. The chain employs TRBV10-3 and TRBJ2-4; D is uncertain. The germline CDR1 and CDR2 sequences are ENHRY and SYGVKD. The V gene lost 4 bases and the J gene lost 7 bases, with 11 bases spanning the gap. The CDR3 is 13 residues long.

V usage is TRBV5-1 and J usage is TRBJ1-2, with D unresolved. The V end was cut by 0 bases, the J end by 2 bases, with 5 bases between. This CDR3 is built from 13 residues. From germline, CDR1 is SGHRS and CDR2 YFSETQ. CDR3: CASSLAENYGYTF. The CDR3 region has the DNA TGCGCCAGCAGCTTGGCCGAAAACTATGGCTACACCTTC.

This clonotype showed up many times. The V call is TRBV14, the J call TRBJ2-7; the D is unclear. Germline V CDR1 and CDR2: SGHDN, FVKESK. V was cut by 1 base and J by 2 bases, with 12 bases left in between. The CDR3 has 15 amino acids. This chain's CDR3 is CASSQGKSRTYEQYF. DNA for the CDR3: TGTGCCAGCAGCCAAGGGAAGAGTCGGACCTACGAGCAGTACTTC.

The chain has TRBV7-8 and TRBJ2-7; D unclear. The CDR3 totals 13 residues. Trimming cost V 2 bases and J 5 bases, with 10 bases left between them. Germline V gene data show CDR1 as SGHVS and CDR2 as FQNEAQ. CDR3 sequence (DNA): TGTGCCAGCAGCTTATCCTTCGTCGACGAGCAGTACTTC. It yields the protein CASSLSFVDEQYF. Full variable domain (missing parts from reference TRBV7-8 and TRBJ2-7): GAGVSQSPRYKVAKRGQDVALRCDPISGHVSLFWYQQALGQGPEFLTYFQNEAQLDKSGLPSDRFFAERPEGSVSTLKIQRTQQEDSAVYLCASSLSFVDEQYFGPGTRLTVT.

This clonotype was observed a few times. The gene calls are TRBV27 and TRBJ2-2; D possibly corresponds to TRBD1 (5 bases). The CDR3 is 16 amino acids. Germline V CDR1 and CDR2: MNHEY, SMNVEV (reference sequence). Trimming removed 5 bases at V and 6 bases at J, with 19 bases between. For the CDR3, the DNA is TGTGCCAGCAGTCACGGGCTAACAGGTTGGGCCGGGGAGCTGTTTTTT. Protein product: CASSHGLTGWAGELFF.

The chain joins TRBV9 to TRBJ2-7, with TRBD1 matching 9 bases. CDR1 and CDR2 from the germline V gene are SGDLS and YYNGEE. CDR3 size: 16 residues. Germline trimming cut 6 bases from V and 6 bases from J; bases unmatched to any gene: 16. The CDR3 DNA reads TGTGCCAGCACGTTAACCGGGACAGGGACTTTCGGCGAGCAGTACTTC. Translated, it gives CASTLTGTGTFGEQYF.

This clonotype was picked up a small number of times. The rearrangement uses TRBV12-3 or TRBV12-4 and TRBJ2-4; maybe TRBD1 (7 bases). V was cut by 5 bases and J by 3 bases, with 14 bases left in between. The CDR3 has 15 amino acids. The CDR3 nucleotides read TGTGCCAGCAGTCCCCGACAGGGAGGCAAAAACATTCAGTACTTC. This encodes CASSPRQGGKNIQYF.

This clonotype has a count of ten or more. V gene TRBV30 combines with J gene TRBJ2-1; D is perhaps TRBD1 or TRBD2 (5 bases each). The V end was cut by 1 base, the J end by 7 bases, with 8 bases between. CDR3 length: 12 residues. Per the germline V gene, CDR1 is GTSNPN and CDR2 is SVGIG (reference sequence). Here the CDR3 DNA reads TGTGCCTGGAGTGCAGGGAGTAATGAGCAGTTCTTC. Encoded protein: CAWSAGSNEQFF.

This clonotype appeared many times. This chain uses TRBV12-3 or TRBV12-4 with TRBJ2-5; TRBD1 aligns across 11 bases. The J segment lost 1 base and the V segment lost 3 bases, leaving 7 bases of the junction unmatched. The CDR3 is made up of 17 amino acids. The CDR3 loop reads CASSFRTGGLAQETQYF. Here the CDR3 DNA reads TGTGCCAGCAGTTTTAGGACAGGGGGCTTGGCCCAAGAGACCCAGTACTTC.

Concerning this clonotype itself: A read error is likely, as this CDR3 ends without the conserved phenylalanine or tryptophan. This chain joins TRBV7-9 and TRBJ1-2; a weak D match, TRBD1 (6 bases). CDR1 is SEHNR and CDR2 is FQNEAQ in the germline V gene (reference sequence). V was shortened by 6 bases and J by 2 bases, with 13 bases between the two germline ends. CDR3 length: 14 amino acids. CDR3 DNA: TGTGCCAGCAGAGGGGCAGGGGTAAACTATGGCTACACCTGC. It specifies CASRGAGVNYGYTC.

The V call is TRBV20-1, the J call TRBJ2-7; unclear D gene. Trimming stripped 1 base from V and 6 bases from J, with 19 bases between. The V gene's germline CDR1 is DFQATT and CDR2 SNEGSKA (reference sequence). This CDR3 has 15 amino acids. In nucleotides, the CDR3 is TGCAGTGCTAGAGTTGTACAGAGGACCCTGGGCGAGCAGTACTTC. It encodes CSARVVQRTLGEQYF.

This clonotype has only a few counts. This rearrangement joins TRBV4-3 to TRBJ2-1; 8 bases match TRBD2. Germline values: CDR1 LGHNA, CDR2 YSLEER. The CDR3 covers 15 residues. The V and J ends lost 6 bases and 3 bases, in that order; junction bases with no gene match: 7. The CDR3 is CASSQRGGGYNEQFF. The CDR3 DNA reads TGCGCCAGCAGTCAACGGGGGGGTGGCTACAATGAGCAGTTCTTC.

This clonotype was seen a few times. The chain is built from TRBV6-1 and TRBJ2-5, with D perhaps matching TRBD1 (6 bases). V was cut by 6 bases and J by 2 bases, with 13 bases left in between. The germline CDR1 and CDR2 sequences are MNHNS and SASEGT. The CDR3 runs to 14 residues. DNA of the CDR3: TGTGCCAGCAGCAGAGACAGGTTTCAAGAGACCCAGTACTTC. It yields the protein CASSRDRFQETQYF.

The V and J genes are TRBV14 and TRBJ1-1; D is perhaps TRBD1 (5 bases). Germline values: CDR1 SGHDN, CDR2 FVKESK. Trimming stripped 2 bases from V and 11 bases from J, with 12 bases between. This CDR3 contains 12 residues. The DNA of the CDR3 is TGTGCCAGCAGCCAATATGAGCCAGGGGCTTTCTTT. Protein: CASSQYEPGAFF.

This clonotype was seen a few times. The chain is built from TRBV29-1 and TRBJ2-2; D remains unclear. This CDR3 spans 14 amino acids. CDR1 SQVTM and CDR2 ANQGSEA come from the germline V gene. The V gene lost 2 bases and the J gene lost 1 base, with 8 bases spanning the gap. DNA for the CDR3: TGCAGCGTTGAAACGGACGGGAACACCGGGGAGCTGTTTTTT. This codes for CSVETDGNTGELFF.

The chain joins TRBV25-1 to TRBJ1-1; no definite D call. V dropped 2 bases and J dropped 0 bases, with 7 bases sitting between them. The germline V gene encodes CDR1 MGHDK and CDR2 SYGVNS. CDR3 length: 14 amino acids. The CDR3 sequence is CASSEAGMNTEAFF. In DNA, the CDR3 is TGTGCCAGCAGTGAAGCGGGGATGAACACTGAAGCTTTCTTT.